These 25 T cell receptor beta chains originate from one sample sequenced in a study of blood T cells in healthy people across ages. Primed by a sample-barcoded 5' primer and a J-beta primer mix, a second PCR proceeded for about 7 to 11 cycles. In TCRdb, the 5' RACE reads were re-called with MiXCR into one record per CDR3 protein. The sample records some 730,000 distinct CDR3 sequences, 22% being singletons. The sequencing sample was made of blood. The receptors originated from a man between 65 and 79 years old in good health.

The rearrangement links TRBV7-9 to TRBJ1-2; D not resolved. The germline V gene has CDR1 SEHNR and CDR2 FQNEAQ (reference sequence). V gave up 4 bases and J gave up 2 bases, with 8 bases separating them. The CDR3 contains 13 residues. CDR3 nucleotide sequence: TGTGCCAGCAGCTCTGACACAAACTATGGCTACACCTTC. Its protein is CASSSDTNYGYTF.

This chain uses TRBV4-1 with TRBJ1-2, with TRBD1 as a possible D gene (6 bases). CDR1 is MGHRA, CDR2 YSYEKL, per germline. The CDR3 has 16 residues. Trimming shortened V by 0 bases and J by 6 bases, and 17 bases separated the two germline ends. The CDR3 sequence: CASSQDLDSLEHGYTF. CDR3 DNA: TGCGCCAGCAGCCAAGATTTGGACAGCCTGGAACATGGCTACACCTTC.

There are a few counts of this clonotype. The chain has TRBV9 and TRBJ1-1; 7 bases map to TRBD1. CDR1 and CDR2 from the germline V gene are SGDLS and YYNGEE. With V trimmed by 0 bases and J by 4 bases, 6 bases remained unmatched. This CDR3 has 15 amino acids. The chain's CDR3 is CASSVDRGRGTEAFF. CDR3 coding DNA: TGTGCCAGCAGCGTAGACAGGGGTAGGGGCACTGAAGCTTTCTTT.

This chain links TRBV20-1 with TRBJ1-4; the match to TRBD1 covers 7 bases. This CDR3 spans 17 amino acids. Trimming cost V 0 bases and J 8 bases; bases outside gene matches: 15. Germline values: CDR1 DFQATT, CDR2 SNEGSKA (reference sequence). This CDR3 reads CSARDYNSQGVGEKLFF. DNA of the CDR3: TGCAGTGCTAGAGACTATAATTCTCAGGGGGTTGGGGAAAAACTGTTTTTT.

This clonotype showed up just a few times. The J gene is TRBJ1-1, the V gene TRBV5-1; D unresolved. Germline-derived CDR1 and CDR2 are SGHRS and YFSETQ. This CDR3 is built from 14 residues. V gave up 4 bases and J gave up 0 bases, with 10 bases separating them. CDR3 in amino acids: CASSPVVVNTEAFF. CDR3 DNA sequence: TGCGCCAGCAGCCCAGTAGTGGTGAACACTGAAGCTTTCTTT.

This clonotype was counted a few times. This chain joins TRBV28 and TRBJ1-4; 7 bases line up with TRBD1. CDR3 size: 13 residues. Trimming removed 7 bases from V and 7 bases from J; junction bases left unmatched: 6. From germline, CDR1 is MDHEN and CDR2 SYDVKM. CDR3 sequence: CASNGGQTEKLFF. The CDR3 DNA follows: TGTGCCAGCAACGGGGGACAGACTGAAAAACTGTTTTTT.

DNA of the CDR3: TGCAGTGCTAGAGACCGGCTCCGGGACTGGGGGAACATTCAGTACTTC. Translating it yields CSARDRLRDWGNIQYF. The rearrangement joins TRBV20-1 to TRBJ2-4, with D maybe TRBD2 (6 bases). Germline lookup yields CDR1 DFQATT and CDR2 SNEGSKA (reference sequence). V lost 0 bases to trimming and J lost 7 bases, with 19 bases between them. This CDR3 region has 16 residues.

The chain recombines TRBV5-1 with TRBJ1-1; perhaps TRBD1 as D (6 bases). This CDR3 region has 13 residues. V lost 4 bases and J 11 bases, leaving 18 bases between the germline ends. The germline gives CDR1 SGHRS, CDR2 YFSETQ. CDR3 nucleotides: TGCGCCAGCAGCATAAGTCCAGGGGATAACGCTTTCTTT. Its translation is CASSISPGDNAFF.

In its sample, this clonotype was seen a few times. The rearrangement joins TRBV29-1 to TRBJ1-2, with D unclear. Germline V gives CDR1 SQVTM, CDR2 ANQGSEA. Deletions cut 6 bases from V and 0 bases from J, with 11 bases between. The CDR3 consists of 13 residues. The CDR3 sequence: CSVEEVANYGYTF. In DNA form, the CDR3 reads TGCAGCGTCGAGGAGGTAGCTAACTATGGCTACACCTTC.

This clonotype was seen a handful of times. This CDR3 reads CASTAGTANTEAFF. The DNA for the CDR3 is TGTGCCAGTACCGCGGGGACAGCGAACACTGAAGCTTTCTTT. The chain is built from TRBV19 and TRBJ1-1; TRBD1 matches 7 bases. The V and J ends lost 7 bases and 1 base, in that order; junction bases with no gene match: 6. Looked up from germline, CDR1 is LNHDA and CDR2 is SQIVND (reference sequence). CDR3 length: 14 residues.

V usage is TRBV5-1 and J usage is TRBJ2-5; TRBD1 aligns across 9 bases. This CDR3 has 16 residues. Germline CDR1 SGHRS, CDR2 YFSETQ. V shed 4 bases and J 2 bases; nucleotides not matched to a gene: 9. The CDR3 coding sequence is TGCGCCAGCAGCGCCAGGACAGGGGCTTCACAAGAGACCCAGTACTTC. Translation: CASSARTGASQETQYF.

There are a few counts of this clonotype. This chain uses TRBV7-2 with TRBJ2-4; D assignment may be TRBD1 or TRBD2 (5 bases each). Germline CDR1 reads SGHTA; CDR2 reads FQGNSA. The CDR3 totals 11 residues. V lost 1 base to trimming and J lost 12 bases, with 7 bases between them. The CDR3 loop reads CASSLVGDQYF. The CDR3 DNA is TGTGCCAGCAGCTTAGTGGGGGATCAGTACTTC.

CDR3 DNA sequence: TGTGCCAGCAGTTTGGGACTCTCTGGCGAGCAGTACTTC. Translated: CASSLGLSGEQYF. The chain has TRBV12-3 or TRBV12-4 and TRBJ2-7; D is possibly TRBD2 (6 bases). V lost 3 bases and J lost 6, with 12 bases in between. CDR3 size: 13 residues.

This clonotype was seen more than once but under ten times. The gene calls are TRBV5-5 and TRBJ2-5; 7 positions match TRBD2. The V gene end was trimmed by 0 bases and the J gene end by 5 bases; junction bases not matched to a gene: 10. The CDR3 totals 16 residues. Germline CDR1 and CDR2: SGHKS and YYEKEE (reference sequence). This chain's CDR3 is CASSLVKAGKAETQYF. CDR3 bases: TGTGCCAGCAGCTTGGTGAAAGCGGGGAAGGCTGAGACCCAGTACTTC.

The chain combines TRBV4-2 with TRBJ2-3; D gene ambiguous. The germline V gene encodes CDR1 LGHNA and CDR2 YNFKEQ. Trimming left V 4 bases short and J 4 bases short, with 6 bases between. The CDR3 consists of 12 residues. CDR3 nucleotides: TGTGCCAGCAGCCTCCCATCAGATACGCAGTATTTT. It codes for CASSLPSDTQYF.

This clonotype showed up many times. This rearrangement joins TRBV12-3 or TRBV12-4 to TRBJ2-3; 10 bases map to TRBD2. This CDR3 is 14 amino acids long. Trimming cost V 7 bases and J 1 base; bases outside gene matches: 2. DNA for the CDR3: TGTGCCAGCACCGGGACTAGCGGCACAGATACGCAGTATTTT. It is translated as CASTGTSGTDTQYF.

This rearrangement joins TRBV6-2 or TRBV6-3 to TRBJ2-4; 13 positions match TRBD2. This CDR3 spans 18 amino acids. V lost 6 bases and J lost 7; bases outside the gene matches: 15. Germline values: CDR1 MNHEY, CDR2 SVGEGT. CDR3 DNA sequence: TGTGCCAGCAGCCGGGGGACTAGCGGGATAAGAGGAGGGAACATTCAGTACTTC. It is translated as CASSRGTSGIRGGNIQYF.

This clonotype was seen a few times. The V and J genes are TRBV12-2 and TRBJ1-1. TRBV12-2 is listed as a pseudogene. The CDR3 is 14 amino acids. CDR3 sequence reads: CASRLARELGEAFF. In nucleotides, the CDR3 is TGTGCAAGTCGCTTAGCGCGTGAGTTGGGTGAAGCTTTCTTT.

The chain couples TRBV7-3 to TRBJ2-5, with TRBD2 matching over 7 bases. The better agreement between TRBJ2-1 and the DNA end casts doubt on the J call. Germline CDR1 and CDR2: SGHTA and FQGTGA. This CDR3 has 15 residues. CDR3 in DNA: TGTGCCAGCAGTCCCGGCGGGAGTAGGAAAAATGAGCAGTTCTTC. Encoded protein: CASSPGGSRKNEQFF.

The chain joins TRBV6-2 or TRBV6-3 to TRBJ2-3; the D is unclear. Germline CDR1 is MNHEY and CDR2 is SVGEGT. Trimming took 6 bases from V and 6 from J, leaving 7 bases between them. The CDR3 contains 11 residues. The CDR3 DNA sequence: TGTGCCAGCAGGGTACGGGATACGCAGTATTTT. It translates to CASRVRDTQYF.

This clonotype was seen repeatedly, ten times or more. The J gene is TRBJ2-5, the V gene TRBV29-1, with D hard to call. V shed 3 bases and J shed 2 bases, with 1 base lying between them. CDR1 and CDR2 (germline): SQVTM, ANQGSEA. The CDR3 loop spans 10 amino acids. The CDR3 DNA sequence: TGCAGCGTTGATCAAGAGACCCAGTACTTC. This gives the protein CSVDQETQYF. The full variable domain, its missing parts supplied by reference TRBV29-1 and TRBJ2-5, is SAVISQKPSRDICQRGTSLTIQCQVDSQVTMMFWYRQQPGQSLTLIATANQGSEATYESGFVIDKFPISRPNLTFSTLTVSNMSPEDSSIYLCSVDQETQYFGPGTRLLVL.

The chain combines TRBV7-3 with TRBJ2-2; D is perhaps TRBD2 (6 bases). This CDR3 has 15 residues. CDR1 is SGHTA and CDR2 is FQGTGA in the germline V gene. V was cut by 6 bases and J by 1 base, with 12 bases left in between. CDR3 residues: CASRDGTLNTGELFF. The CDR3 DNA follows: TGTGCCAGCAGAGACGGGACTTTGAACACCGGGGAGCTGTTTTTT.

The genes are TRBV6-2 or TRBV6-3 and TRBJ2-7; TRBD2 agrees at 7 bases. The length of the CDR3 is 14 residues. Germline-derived CDR1 and CDR2 are MNHEY and SVGEGT. Trimming cost V 0 bases and J 6 bases; bases outside gene matches: 5. The CDR3 DNA reads as TGTGCCAGCAGTTACTCCCTAGCGGATTCCGAGCAGTACGTC. Translated, it gives CASSYSLADSEQYV.

This sequence joins TRBV7-2 and TRBJ2-1; 12 bases map to TRBD2. From germline, CDR1 is SGHTA and CDR2 FQGNSA. V dropped 2 bases and J dropped 10; count of bases not matched to a gene: 6. The CDR3 extends over 15 amino acids. In nucleotides, the CDR3 is TGTGCCAGCAGCTTAAGACTAGCGGGAGTCCAGGAGCAGTTCTTC. Its translation: CASSLRLAGVQEQFF.

The J gene is TRBJ2-3, the V gene TRBV20-1; weak D call: TRBD2 (5 bases). CDR1 is DFQATT, CDR2 SNEGSKA, per germline (reference sequence). Trimming pared 5 bases from V and 7 bases from J, leaving 10 bases between. This CDR3 region has 11 residues. CDR3 loop: CSAPAGNTQYF. The DNA of the CDR3 is TGCAGTGCTCCCGCCGGGAATACGCAGTATTTT.